The clone carrying this T cell receptor (beta chain) was seen a handful of times. Its target is unknown. The data were obtained in a study of T cell repertoires in cytomegalovirus infection. Study-level information: CMV infection and matching HLA type were both indicated by public TCR beta signatures.

Trimming cost V 3 bases and J 3 bases; bases outside gene matches: 4. The germline V gene encodes CDR1 MGHRA and CDR2 YSYEKL. The CDR3 sequence is 16 residues long. MiXCR was run by TCRdb on the reads, yielding one entry per CDR3 protein. The table lists hundreds of thousands of distinct CDR3 sequences, around 24% of them singletons, with roughly 8% in the top ten. Overall study findings and caveats: Clonotype analysis showed dominance of the ex vivo response by HLA-C-restricted CMV-specific TCR beta clonotypes.

The sequence was obtained from a human donor in good health (CMV status not recorded). Some clones in this sample may be carry-over from other donors' samples. The V call is TRBV4-1, the J call TRBJ2-1, with 11 bases fitting TRBD2. Sequenced sample: CD8+ T cells from PBMCs. The CDR3 loop reads CASSHETSGGYNEQFF. DNA of the CDR3: TGCGCCAGCAGCCACGAAACTAGCGGGGGCTACAATGAGCAGTTCTTC.